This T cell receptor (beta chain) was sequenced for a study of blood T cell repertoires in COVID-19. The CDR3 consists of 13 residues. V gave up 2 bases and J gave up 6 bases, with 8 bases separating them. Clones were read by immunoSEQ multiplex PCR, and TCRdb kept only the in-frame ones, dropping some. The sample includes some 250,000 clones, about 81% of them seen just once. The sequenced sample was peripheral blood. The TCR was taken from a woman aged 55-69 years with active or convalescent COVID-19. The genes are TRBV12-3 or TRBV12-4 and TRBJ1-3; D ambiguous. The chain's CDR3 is CASSLSLLNTIYF. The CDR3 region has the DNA TGTGCCAGCAGTTTAAGTTTACTAAACACCATATATTTT.